This passage covers 8 T cell receptor beta chains from one sample sequenced in a study of blood T cell repertoires in COVID-19. Using immunoSEQ multiplex PCR, the repertoire was profiled, and TCRdb retains in-frame clones only, with some absent. The data show 200,000 to 250,000 clones, about 79% seen once. Material for sequencing was peripheral blood. All receptors derive from a man aged 50 to 59 with active or convalescent COVID-19.

The V and J genes are TRBV28 and TRBJ2-6; TRBD1 matches at 8 bases. Germline V gives CDR1 MDHEN, CDR2 SYDVKM. J was trimmed by 3 bases and V by 6 bases; bases with no gene match: 4. This CDR3 has 15 residues. The CDR3 loop is CASSLRGLGANVLTF. CDR3 DNA: TGTGCCAGCAGCCTCAGGGGGCTTGGGGCCAACGTCCTGACTTTC. The whole variable domain, filled in from reference TRBV28 and TRBJ2-6, reads DVKVTQSSRYLVKRTGEKVFLECVQDMDHENMFWYRQDPGLGLRLIYFSYDVKMKEKGDIPEGYSVSREKKERFSLILESASTNQTSMYLCASSLRGLGANVLTFGAGSRLTVL.

This chain uses TRBV28 with TRBJ2-5, with D perhaps TRBD2 (6 bases). This CDR3 is built from 15 residues. The germline gives CDR1 MDHEN, CDR2 SYDVKM. The V and J ends lost 4 bases and 5 bases respectively, with 17 bases between them. CDR3 in DNA: TGTGCCAGCAGTTCCCCTTACGGGGGTGGGGAGACCCAGTACTTC. Translation: CASSSPYGGGETQYF.

The chain links TRBV2 to TRBJ1-4; TRBD1 is a possible D gene (5 bases). The length of the CDR3 is 14 residues. Germline-derived CDR1 and CDR2 are SNHLY and FYNNEI. V was shortened by 6 bases and J by 13 bases, with 21 bases between the two germline ends. CDR3 DNA: TGTGCCAGCAGCCTAGGGCGGACGCAAGGGGTACTGTTTTTT. It yields the protein CASSLGRTQGVLFF. The full variable domain, rest sourced from reference TRBV2 and TRBJ1-4, is EPEVTQTPSHQVTQMGQEVILRCVPISNHLYFYWYRQILGQKVEFLVSFYNNEISEKSEIFDDQFSVERPDGSNFTLKIRSTKLEDSAMYFCASSLGRTQGVLFFGSGTQLSVL.

The chain combines TRBV10-2 with TRBJ2-7; TRBD2 is a possible D gene (6 bases). Trimming took 6 bases from V and 2 from J, leaving 14 bases between them. Germline V CDR1 and CDR2: WSHSY, SAAADI. The CDR3 contains 14 residues. The CDR3 is CASSLHGGPYEQYF. Here the CDR3 DNA reads TGCGCCAGCAGCCTACACGGGGGACCCTACGAGCAGTACTTC.

The chain has TRBV29-1 and TRBJ1-3; 10 bases are shared with TRBD1. Germline V gene sequence: CDR1 SQVTM, CDR2 ANQGSEA. This CDR3 spans 14 amino acids. The junction had 4 bases not matched to a gene; V was cut back by 6 bases and J by 2 bases. CDR3 nucleotide sequence: TGCAGCGTGGGGGACAGGGGACCTGGAAACACCATATATTTT. Translation gives CSVGDRGPGNTIYF. The entire variable domain, with the rest obtained from reference TRBV29-1 and TRBJ1-3, is as follows: SAVISQKPSRDICQRGTSLTIQCQVDSQVTMMFWYRQQPGQSLTLIATANQGSEATYESGFVIDKFPISRPNLTFSTLTVSNMSPEDSSIYLCSVGDRGPGNTIYFGEGSWLTVV.

This clone appeared a single time. This chain uses TRBV27 with TRBJ1-6; maybe TRBD1 (6 bases). Between the trimmed V and J ends, which lost 1 base and 10 bases, there was a span of 11 bases. This CDR3 has 14 residues. Germline assignment: CDR1 MNHEY and CDR2 SMNVEV (reference sequence). CDR3: CASSLLGAGSPLHF. In DNA form, the CDR3 reads TGTGCCAGCAGTTTATTGGGGGCAGGGTCACCCCTCCACTTT.

This clone has only a few counts. The V gene is TRBV3-1 (or the pseudogene TRBV3-2), the J gene TRBJ1-1; 7 bases match TRBD1. Germline V CDR1 and CDR2: LGHDT, YNNKEL (reference sequence). The CDR3 has 14 residues. Trimming took 2 bases from V and 4 from J; bases not matched to a gene: 4. CDR3 bases: TGTGCCAGCAGCCAACCAGGGGGTGGCACTGAAGCTTTCTTT. Protein product: CASSQPGGGTEAFF.

The chain couples TRBV4-1 to TRBJ1-3; TRBD1 agrees at 9 bases. CDR1 and CDR2 from the germline V gene are MGHRA and YSYEKL. With V trimmed by 1 base and J by 3 bases, 4 bases remained unmatched. The CDR3 loop spans 16 amino acids. CDR3 DNA: TGCGCCAGCAGCCAAGGGGACAGGGTGGGTGGAAACACCATATATTTT. It yields the protein CASSQGDRVGGNTIYF.